Each of the 2 T cell receptor beta chains below was sequenced from the same sample in a study of beta chain features in type 1 diabetes. Expressed TCRB transcripts were sequenced because the entire RNA isolate underwent reverse transcription. Sequenced by immunoSEQ multiplex PCR; TCRdb stores in-frame clones only, minus some. The sample carries over 300,000 clones, 7% to 9% recorded once. Input material: central memory CD4+ T cells from blood. The receptors shown here come from a woman in her late teens or twenties in good health.

V is TRBV5-1 and J is TRBJ2-7, with D perhaps TRBD2 (5 bases). This CDR3 has 14 amino acids. From germline, CDR1 is SGHRS and CDR2 YFSETQ. V lost 1 base, J lost 0 bases, and 8 bases lay in between. The CDR3 loop is CASSLPGISYEQYF. DNA of the CDR3: TGCGCCAGCAGCTTGCCCGGGATCTCCTACGAGCAGTACTTC.

The CDR3 coding sequence is TGTGCCAGCAGCTTCCCGGACAGGGTCGGAACTGAAGCTTTCTTT. Its translation: CASSFPDRVGTEAFF. The chain has TRBV7-9 and TRBJ1-1; 8 bases are a match to TRBD1. Per the germline V gene, CDR1 is SEHNR and CDR2 is FQNEAQ (reference sequence). J lost 5 bases, V lost 3 bases, and 8 bases had no gene match. This CDR3 contains 15 residues. Full variable domain (outside the CDR3, taken from reference TRBV7-9 and TRBJ1-1): DTGVSQNPRHKITKRGQNVTFRCDPISEHNRLYWYRQTLGQGPEFLTYFQNEAQLEKSRLLSDRFSAERPKGSFSTLEIQRTEQGDSAMYLCASSFPDRVGTEAFFGQGTRLTVV.